This T cell receptor beta chain was sequenced for a study of blood T cell repertoires in COVID-19 (dated by TCRdb to about 2020). Concerning the study at large: The collaborator samples originated in the United States, Italy and Spain and spanned the acute and convalescent phases of COVID-19. Deeply sampled blood TCRbeta repertoires from subjects exposed to, actively infected with, or recovered from COVID-19 were included in the dataset. Where available, HLA class I and class II types were taken from metadata supplied by the sample provider and were not determined by assay-based typing. The material from the prospective study consisted of cDNA or gDNA derived from T cells, B-cell-depleted T cells, or PBMCs. Samples were obtained from the ongoing ImmuneRACE study (first 160 participants) and from 1,254 subjects provided by 6 global collaborators. The repertoires were released in a freely available public database meant as a resource for research on the immune response to SARS-CoV-2. Sample metadata almost always included a de-identified subject ID, COVID-19 status, age in years and sex. Points the paper makes about the study in general: The amount of clinical and demographic metadata varied by source and participant and was provided uncurated.

The CDR3, cysteine through phenylalanine, is 15 amino acids long. Just the 45-base CDR3 DNA is kept, in frame starting at base 1. V is reduced by 0 bases and J by 3 bases, leaving a spacing of 12 bases between them. The germline V gene encodes CDR1 SGHRS and CDR2 YFSETQ. TCRbeta CDR3 regions were amplified from genomic DNA using the immunoSEQ Assay, a bias-controlled multiplex PCR. Turning to the authors' computational methods: Nucleated cell counts per sample were estimated from amplification of reference gene primers within the assay. To quantify the absolute abundance of each unique TCRbeta CDR3 rearrangement, sequence reads were collapsed and filtered. For each sample, productive Simpson clonality was calculated as the square root of Simpson's diversity index across productive rearrangements. The immuneACCESS repertoire file appears here via TCRdb, limited to in-frame rearrangements. These files lack a portion of the clones; in checked studies, under half of the deficit traces to unresolved V genes, and the cause of the others is not known. V and J calls and clone size follow that table, whereas D and trimming were derived from the DNA. The sample table contains roughly 150,000 clones; only one count was recorded for almost 85% of them. The top ten constitute less than 3% of the sample.

A note on this clone: Its antigen specificity is not known. It has no much larger one-base neighbor in the sample; base qualities were not kept.

One collaborating source in Seattle enrolled patients during active infection and followed them longitudinally through the course of disease. The collaborating institutions used their own protocols to collect whole blood in K2EDTA tubes. Collaborator samples were shipped for TCRbeta analysis as frozen whole blood, isolated PBMCs, or DNA extracted from either sample type. This TCR was recovered from a woman at least 80 years old with COVID-19, enrolled during active disease. The sequence links TRBV5-1 to TRBJ2-5; D gene: possibly TRBD1, on 5 matching bases. Sequenced input: peripheral blood. The CDR3: CASSLVKGQEETQYF. The DNA reads as follows: TGCGCCAGCAGCTTGGTAAAGGGGCAAGAAGAGACCCAGTACTTC.